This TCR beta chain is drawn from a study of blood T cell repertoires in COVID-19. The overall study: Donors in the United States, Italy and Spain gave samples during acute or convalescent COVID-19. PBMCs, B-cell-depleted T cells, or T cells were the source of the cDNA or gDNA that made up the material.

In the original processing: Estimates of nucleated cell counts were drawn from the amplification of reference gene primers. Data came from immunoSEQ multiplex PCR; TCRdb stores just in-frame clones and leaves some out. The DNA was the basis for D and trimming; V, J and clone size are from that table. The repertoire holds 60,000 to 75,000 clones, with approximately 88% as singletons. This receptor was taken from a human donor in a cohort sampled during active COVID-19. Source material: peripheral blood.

CDR3 sequence: CASSLTRTGTYNEQFF. The CDR3 nucleotides read TGTGCCAGCAGCTTAACTAGGACAGGGACCTACAATGAGCAGTTCTTC. V gene TRBV7-2 combines with J gene TRBJ2-1; 8 positions agree with TRBD1. V dropped 2 bases and J dropped 2; count of bases not matched to a gene: 5. Germline CDR1 and CDR2: SGHTA and FQGNSA. The CDR3 runs 16 residues. Full variable domain (outside the CDR3, taken from reference TRBV7-2 and TRBJ2-1): GAGVSQSPSNKVTEKGKDVELRCDPISGHTALYWYRQSLGQGLEFLIYFQGNSAPDKSGLPSDRFSAERTGGSVSTLTIQRTQQEDSAVYLCASSLTRTGTYNEQFFGPGTRLTVL.